This T cell receptor beta chain was captured in a study of blood T cell repertoires in COVID-19 (dated by TCRdb to about 2020). Background on the whole study: Samples covering the acute and convalescent phases of COVID-19 were provided by collaborators in the United States, Italy and Spain. Subjects who had been exposed to COVID-19, were actively infected with it, or had recovered from it provided the deeply sampled blood TCRbeta repertoires that made up the dataset. The sample metadata nearly always contained a de-identified subject ID, COVID-19 status, age in years and sex. Where available, HLA class I and class II types were taken from metadata supplied by the sample provider and were not determined by assay-based typing. Samples came from the ongoing ImmuneRACE study (first 160 participants) plus 1,254 subjects from 6 global collaborators. The material from the prospective study consisted of cDNA or gDNA derived from T cells, B-cell-depleted T cells, or PBMCs. A freely available public database, intended as a resource for researchers studying the immune response to SARS-CoV-2, is where the repertoires were released. Study-level results and caveats: Clinical and demographic metadata were provided uncurated, with the amount varying by source and participant.

V is reduced by 7 bases and J by 2 bases, leaving a spacing of 6 bases between them. CDR3 length: 12 amino acids, cysteine to phenylalanine. CDR3 DNA is the only sequence kept; it has 36 bases, read in frame from the first base. Taken from the germline V gene, the CDR1 and CDR2 loops are MGHDK and SYGVNS. TCRbeta CDR3 regions were amplified from genomic DNA using the immunoSEQ Assay, a bias-controlled multiplex PCR. Turning to the authors' computational methods: The number of nucleated cells in each sample was estimated from the amplification of reference gene primers within the assay. To quantify the absolute abundance of each unique TCRbeta CDR3 rearrangement, sequence reads were collapsed and filtered. For each sample, productive Simpson clonality was calculated as the square root of Simpson's diversity index over productive rearrangements. TCRdb mirrors the immuneACCESS table, restricted to in-frame sequences. Some clones are absent from its copies; in checked studies, under half trace to an unresolved V gene, and the reason for the others is unknown. That table is the source of V, J and clone size, and D and trimming were worked out from the DNA. The sample profile shows about 160,000 clones; approximately 91% of them were found once. The ten top clones hold about 2% of the sample.

Whole blood was collected in K2EDTA tubes by collaborating institutions according to the institutions' own protocols. For TCRbeta analysis, collaborators shipped samples as frozen whole blood, isolated PBMCs, or DNA extracted from either of those sample types. On this clone: Its antigen is not yet known. Within one base of it there is no much larger clone, and no base qualities were kept.

Sequencing used peripheral blood. The clonotype comes from a young man with acute or convalescent COVID-19. The rearrangement joined TRBV25-1 to TRBJ1-3; the best D guess is TRBD1, with 5 bases matching. For the CDR3, the sequence is CASKDTGNTIYF. The sequenced DNA: TGTGCCAGCAAGGACACTGGAAACACCATATATTTT.